A single sample is the source of the 27 T cell receptor beta chains below, sequenced in a study of blood T cell repertoires in COVID-19. Sequenced by immunoSEQ multiplex PCR; TCRdb stores in-frame clones only, minus some. Among tens of thousands of clones listed, just under 90% were seen once. Sequencing input: peripheral blood. Receptor source: an older woman with COVID-19, enrolled during active disease.

The rearrangement links TRBV27 to TRBJ2-5; a weak D match, TRBD2 (6 bases). This CDR3 spans 14 amino acids. Trimming removed 4 bases from V and 6 bases from J, with 15 bases in between. Germline V CDR1 and CDR2: MNHEY, SMNVEV (reference sequence). CDR3 residues: CASSSDGGLKTQYF. The DNA of the CDR3 is TGTGCCAGCAGTTCTGACGGAGGGTTGAAGACCCAGTACTTC.

The J gene is TRBJ2-1, the V gene TRBV28; maybe TRBD1 (7 bases). There are 14 residues in the CDR3. Germline assignment: CDR1 MDHEN and CDR2 SYDVKM. V lost 4 bases to trimming and J lost 7 bases, with 14 bases between them. The CDR3 loop is CASSSGQAGNEQFF. The CDR3 nucleotides read TGTGCCAGCAGTTCCGGACAGGCGGGGAATGAGCAGTTCTTC.

This chain connects TRBV15 to TRBJ2-3; TRBD2 aligns across 9 bases. J gave up 1 base and V 3 bases, and 8 bases lay outside the gene matches. The CDR3 is 17 amino acids. Germline V gene sequence: CDR1 LNHNV, CDR2 YYDKDF (reference sequence). The CDR3 reads CATSRETSGGGTDTQYF. As DNA, the CDR3 is TGTGCCACCAGCAGGGAGACTAGCGGAGGGGGCACAGATACGCAGTATTTT.

J is TRBJ1-2 and V is TRBV21-1. TRBV21-1 is listed as a pseudogene. The CDR3 consists of 16 residues. DNA for the CDR3: TGTGCCAGCAGCAAAGGCCTGCCAGAGGATGGATATGGCTACACCTTC. Amino acids: CASSKGLPEDGYGYTF.

V usage is TRBV5-1 and J usage is TRBJ2-1, with D tentatively TRBD2 (6 bases). The V gene's germline CDR1 is SGHRS and CDR2 YFSETQ. This CDR3 has 16 residues. Trimming stripped 2 bases from V and 10 bases from J, with 22 bases between. In nucleotides, the CDR3 is TGCGCCAGCAGCTTCGGCCTTAAGGCGGGGAATACAGAGCAGTTCTTC. This codes for CASSFGLKAGNTEQFF. The full variable domain, with the rest looked up from reference TRBV5-1 and TRBJ2-1, is KAGVTQTPRYLIKTRGQQVTLSCSPISGHRSVSWYQQTPGQGLQFLFEYFSETQRNKGNFPGRFSGRQFSNSRSEMNVSTLELGDSALYLCASSFGLKAGNTEQFFGPGTRLTVL.

This chain joins TRBV24-1 and TRBJ2-7; D possibly corresponds to TRBD2 (5 bases). V was shortened by 3 bases and J by 0 bases, with 8 bases between the two germline ends. The CDR3 length is 14 residues. Germline loops: CDR1 KGHDR, CDR2 SFDVKD. CDR3: CATSDRTYSYEQYF. The DNA of the CDR3 is TGTGCCACCAGTGATAGGACTTACTCCTACGAGCAGTACTTC.

The rearrangement uses TRBV9 and TRBJ2-1; tentative D call: TRBD2 (6 bases). Looked up from germline, CDR1 is SGDLS and CDR2 is YYNGEE. CDR3 length: 15 residues. Trimming left V 2 bases short and J 7 bases short, with 16 bases between. CDR3 amino acids: CASSVGGRIGNEQFF. For the CDR3, the DNA is TGTGCCAGCAGCGTGGGAGGTAGGATCGGGAATGAGCAGTTCTTC.

V is TRBV5-4 and J is TRBJ1-1; D remains unclear. Germline V gene lookup returns CDR1 SGHNT and CDR2 YYREEE (reference sequence). Trimming left V 6 bases short and J 1 base short, with 19 bases between. The CDR3 is 16 residues long. The CDR3 DNA is TGTGCCAGCACCCTACCCCCCGGACGGGGGAACACTGAAGCTTTCTTT. It yields the protein CASTLPPGRGNTEAFF.

The genes are TRBV27 and TRBJ2-7; 8 nucleotides line up with TRBD2. The CDR3 covers 14 residues. Germline CDR1 and CDR2: MNHEY and SMNVEV (reference sequence). V gave up 6 bases and J gave up 5 bases; unmatched junction bases: 9. The CDR3 sequence is CASRRAGAFHEQYF. CDR3 in DNA: TGTGCCAGCAGGAGAGCGGGAGCTTTCCACGAGCAGTACTTC.

The V gene is TRBV12-5, the J gene TRBJ1-4, with 7 bases identical to TRBD1. The CDR3 totals 15 residues. CDR1 is LGHNT and CDR2 is FRNRAP in the germline V gene. J gave up 4 bases and V 2 bases, and 4 bases lay outside the gene matches. In DNA, the CDR3 is TGTGCTAGTGGTTTGTGGGACAGTCGTAATGAAAAACTGTTTTTT. Translated, it gives CASGLWDSRNEKLFF.

The chain joins TRBV6-5 to TRBJ1-2, with D tentatively TRBD1 (6 bases). Germline loops: CDR1 MNHEY, CDR2 SVGAGI. Trimming removed 4 bases from V and 2 bases from J, with 8 bases in between. The CDR3 length is 13 residues. The CDR3 spells CASSSTGNYGYTF. CDR3 DNA sequence: TGTGCCAGCAGTTCTACAGGGAACTATGGCTACACCTTC.

The chain joins TRBV5-5 to TRBJ2-4, with TRBD2 matching 7 bases. The CDR3 is 19 amino acids. Trimming took 0 bases from V and 6 from J; bases not matched to a gene: 18. Germline CDR1 reads SGHKS; CDR2 reads YYEKEE (reference sequence). DNA for the CDR3: TGTGCCAGCAGCTTGGAGGGTTTTGGGGGACGGGAGGTTAGAAACATTCAGTACTTC. It translates to CASSLEGFGGREVRNIQYF.

This chain connects TRBV2 to TRBJ2-3; D remains unclear. The length of the CDR3 is 12 residues. CDR1 and CDR2 from the germline V gene are SNHLY and FYNNEI. V gave up 2 bases and J gave up 3 bases, with 3 bases separating them. The CDR3: CASSESTDTQYF. CDR3 nucleotides: TGTGCCAGCAGTGAATCGACAGATACGCAGTATTTT.

The V call is TRBV5-6, the J call TRBJ1-2, with D hard to call. V dropped 0 bases and J dropped 5 bases, with 14 bases sitting between them. Germline CDR1 and CDR2: SGHDT and YYEEEE. The CDR3 spans 15 residues. This chain's CDR3 is CASSLVSGGGYGYTF. The DNA of the CDR3 is TGTGCCAGCAGCTTGGTGTCGGGTGGAGGTTATGGCTACACCTTC.

The rearrangement links TRBV6-6 to TRBJ2-7; tentatively, D is TRBD2 (7 bases). V was cut by 2 bases and J by 5 bases, with 13 bases left in between. The CDR3 is made up of 14 amino acids. In germline, CDR1 is MNHNY, CDR2 SVGAGI (reference sequence). Here the CDR3 DNA reads TGTGCCAGCAGTTACGGCGAAGGGGGGGACGAGCAGTACTTC. Its translation: CASSYGEGGDEQYF.

The chain uses TRBV18 and TRBJ1-1, with 8 bases identical to TRBD1. The CDR3 sequence is 14 residues long. Germline loops: CDR1 KGHSH, CDR2 LQKENI. Trimming at V came to 6 bases and at J to 1 base, leaving 4 bases not matched to a gene. The CDR3 nucleotides are TGTGCCAGCTCTCTCGACAGGGGGAACACTGAAGCTTTCTTT. Protein: CASSLDRGNTEAFF.

The rearrangement joins TRBV28 to TRBJ1-2; 12 nucleotides line up with TRBD1. J lost 7 bases, V lost 2 bases, and 5 bases had no gene match. Germline assignment: CDR1 MDHEN and CDR2 SYDVKM. The CDR3 totals 15 residues. The CDR3 sequence is CASSLPGQGAGGYTF. The CDR3 DNA sequence: TGTGCCAGCAGTTTACCGGGACAGGGGGCGGGTGGCTACACCTTC.

The chain links TRBV29-1 to TRBJ2-7; the D gene is possibly TRBD1 (5 bases). The CDR3 has 11 amino acids. V lost 6 bases and J lost 3, with 9 bases in between. Germline-derived CDR1 and CDR2 are SQVTM and ANQGSEA. The CDR3 loop reads CSVQDSYEQYF. The CDR3 region has the DNA TGCAGCGTCCAAGACAGCTACGAGCAGTACTTC.

The gene calls are TRBV9 and TRBJ2-3, with 8 bases matching TRBD2. The CDR3 totals 16 residues. V trimming: 1 base; J trimming: 2 bases; junction bases outside the gene matches: 6. The germline V gene encodes CDR1 SGDLS and CDR2 YYNGEE. CDR3 residues: CASSVSGGGHTDTQYF. For the CDR3, the DNA is TGTGCCAGCAGCGTAAGCGGCGGGGGGCACACAGATACGCAGTATTTT.

The sample holds a few counts of this clone. The chain combines TRBV5-6 with TRBJ2-1, with 7 bases aligning to TRBD1. Germline loops: CDR1 SGHDT, CDR2 YYEEEE. This CDR3 has 18 residues. Trimming at V came to 4 bases and at J to 3 bases, leaving 16 bases not matched to a gene. The DNA for the CDR3 is TGTGCCAGCAGCACGGACAGGTGGGATCACCCAAACTACAATGAGCAGTTCTTC. Its translation: CASSTDRWDHPNYNEQFF.

The chain is built from TRBV27 and TRBJ1-1, with TRBD1 matching over 7 bases. The CDR3 is 14 amino acids. Germline V lookup: CDR1 MNHEY, CDR2 SMNVEV (reference sequence). Losses at the gene ends were 5 bases for V and 3 bases for J; bases not matched to a gene: 6. Written as DNA, the CDR3 is TGTGCCAGCAGTCCAGACAGGGATCACACTGAAGCTTTCTTT. As protein: CASSPDRDHTEAFF.

The chain combines TRBV28 with TRBJ1-2; 10 bases agree with TRBD1. J lost 0 bases, V lost 5 bases, and 3 bases had no gene match. In germline, CDR1 is MDHEN, CDR2 SYDVKM. The CDR3 is 15 residues long. The CDR3 DNA is TGTGCCAGCAGTCGACAGGGGGCCACTAACTATGGCTACACCTTC. Translation gives CASSRQGATNYGYTF.

The chain employs TRBV6-2 or TRBV6-3 and TRBJ2-3; D perhaps matches TRBD2 (6 bases). The CDR3 runs 16 residues. Trimming stripped 2 bases from V and 0 bases from J, with 12 bases between. Germline CDR1 and CDR2: MNHEY and SVGEGT. This CDR3 is CASSYPGLASTDTQYF. For the CDR3, the DNA is TGTGCCAGCAGTTACCCCGGGCTAGCGAGCACAGATACGCAGTATTTT.

This chain connects TRBV27 to TRBJ2-1, with 9 bases fitting TRBD2. J gave up 3 bases and V 6 bases, and 9 bases lay outside the gene matches. Germline values: CDR1 MNHEY, CDR2 SMNVEV (reference sequence). The CDR3 extends over 16 amino acids. The CDR3 DNA follows: TGTGCCAGCAGCTTGGGGACTAGCATCCTCTACAATGAGCAGTTCTTC. Residues: CASSLGTSILYNEQFF.

This chain links TRBV10-3 with TRBJ2-3; D gene ambiguous. The CDR3 runs 13 residues. Germline V gene lookup returns CDR1 ENHRY and CDR2 SYGVKD. The V end lost 6 bases, the J end lost 1 base, and 8 bases lay between the germline ends. CDR3: CAIRNFGTDTQYF. DNA for the CDR3: TGTGCCATCAGAAATTTCGGCACAGATACGCAGTATTTT.

This clone came up once. The chain carries TRBV5-1 and TRBJ1-4; a possible D gene is TRBD1 (5 bases). The length of the CDR3 is 16 residues. V lost 0 bases and J 8 bases, leaving 17 bases between the germline ends. CDR1 and CDR2 from the germline V gene are SGHRS and YFSETQ. The CDR3 loop reads CASSLGRGGYVEKLFF. The CDR3 nucleotides read TGCGCCAGCAGCTTGGGTAGGGGAGGTTACGTCGAAAAACTGTTTTTT.

This chain links TRBV19 with TRBJ1-5, with TRBD1 identical over 9 bases. Germline loops: CDR1 LNHDA, CDR2 SQIVND (reference sequence). The CDR3 has 16 residues. After removal of 4 bases from V and 6 bases from J, the junction contained 10 bases not matched to a gene. In nucleotides, the CDR3 is TGTGCCAGTAGTACCCCACAGGGGGCAATAAGTCAGCCCCAGCATTTT. Translated, it gives CASSTPQGAISQPQHF.